The 24 T cell receptor beta chains given below trace back to one sample, sequenced in a study of cytomegalovirus exposure and HLA in healthy donors. The PCR employed 60 Vbeta primers together with 13 Jbeta primers. Profiled with immunoSEQ multiplex PCR; TCRdb holds only in-frame clones, not every one. The sample lists 150,000 to 200,000 clones, around 90% occurring once. The sequenced sample was PBMCs. These receptors came from a woman aged 18-29 years in good health and CMV-seronegative.

This sequence joins TRBV19 and TRBJ2-3; TRBD1 matches at 8 bases. Looked up from germline, CDR1 is LNHDA and CDR2 is SQIVND (reference sequence). The CDR3 totals 15 residues. The V and J ends lost 6 bases and 0 bases, in that order; junction bases with no gene match: 5. CDR3 bases: TGTGCCAGTAGCTTTGGGACAGGTAGCACAGATACGCAGTATTTT. Translation: CASSFGTGSTDTQYF.

The chain combines TRBV6-1 with TRBJ1-2, with D perhaps matching TRBD1 (6 bases). There are 16 residues in the CDR3. Trimming took off 0 bases at V and 2 bases at J, with 13 bases between the two ends. Germline lookup yields CDR1 MNHNS and CDR2 SASEGT. The CDR3 coding sequence is TGTGCCAGCAGTGAAGCGACCGGGGGGCGGAACTATGGCTACACCTTC. Amino acid sequence: CASSEATGGRNYGYTF.

On this clone itself: This same CDR3 is encoded by further DNA sequences in the sample. The gene calls are TRBV7-8 and TRBJ2-5; D unresolved. Germline loops: CDR1 SGHVS, CDR2 FQNEAQ. Deletions cut 3 bases from V and 3 bases from J, with 5 bases between. The CDR3 loop spans 12 amino acids. CDR3 sequence reads: CASSFSEETQYF. For the CDR3, the DNA is TGTGCCAGCAGCTTTTCTGAAGAGACCCAGTACTTC. Supplemented by reference TRBV7-8 and TRBJ2-5, the full variable domain reads GAGVSQSPRYKVAKRGQDVALRCDPISGHVSLFWYQQALGQGPEFLTYFQNEAQLDKSGLPSDRFFAERPEGSVSTLKIQRTQQEDSAVYLCASSFSEETQYFGPGTRLLVL.

The J gene is TRBJ1-4, the V gene TRBV4-1, with D possibly matching TRBD1 (6 bases). Trimming stripped 2 bases from V and 5 bases from J, with 15 bases between. The germline CDR1 and CDR2 sequences are MGHRA and YSYEKL. This CDR3 has 16 residues. CDR3 in DNA: TGCGCCAGCAGCCAACCCTTCAGGGGAAACAATGAAAAACTGTTTTTT. Residues: CASSQPFRGNNEKLFF.

This chain uses TRBV7-2 with TRBJ2-3; D is unresolved. The CDR3 has 15 residues. Germline loops: CDR1 SGHTA, CDR2 FQGNSA. V was clipped by 0 bases and J by 2 bases, with 9 bases between them. The CDR3: CASSLAATFTDTQYF. CDR3 nucleotide sequence: TGTGCCAGCAGCTTAGCCGCAACATTCACAGATACGCAGTATTTT.

This clone was recorded once. The chain couples TRBV5-1 to TRBJ2-1, with TRBD2 matching over 10 bases. CDR3 length equals 16 residues. V shed 0 bases, J shed 9 bases, and the junction held 9 bases outside the gene matches. Germline lookup yields CDR1 SGHRS and CDR2 YFSETQ. CDR3 amino acids: CASSLEPSGGAGEQFF. The CDR3 DNA sequence: TGCGCCAGCAGCTTGGAGCCAAGCGGGGGGGCCGGTGAGCAGTTCTTC.

The chain uses TRBV5-1 and TRBJ2-7, with 8 bases fitting TRBD1. The germline gives CDR1 SGHRS, CDR2 YFSETQ. The CDR3 is 15 amino acids. Trimming at V came to 3 bases and at J to 1 base, leaving 6 bases not matched to a gene. The chain's CDR3 is CASSSGQGHSYEQYF. The CDR3 DNA reads TGCGCCAGCAGCTCCGGACAGGGTCATTCCTACGAGCAGTACTTC.

The chain employs TRBV6-1 and TRBJ1-4, with TRBD1 as a possible D gene (5 bases). This CDR3 is 14 amino acids long. Germline V lookup: CDR1 MNHNS, CDR2 SASEGT. V was shortened by 8 bases and J by 3 bases, with 13 bases between the two germline ends. The CDR3 region has the DNA TGTGCCAGCCGGGGGAGAGGGTCTAATGAAAAACTGTTTTTT. Translated, it gives CASRGRGSNEKLFF.

The chain employs TRBV5-6 and TRBJ1-2; TRBD1 aligns across 9 bases. The junction had 3 bases not matched to a gene; V was cut back by 0 bases and J by 6 bases. This CDR3 region has 14 residues. The germline gives CDR1 SGHDT, CDR2 YYEEEE. The CDR3 sequence is CASSLGGTGNGYTF. The CDR3 DNA is TGTGCCAGCAGCTTGGGGGGGACAGGGAATGGCTACACCTTC.

As regards this clone: A much larger clonotype is one base distant, so this may be a read error. This sample also contains other DNA sequences that code for the same CDR3. The chain recombines TRBV4-3 with TRBJ1-1; TRBD1 agrees at 7 bases. The germline CDR1 and CDR2 sequences are LGHNA and YSLEER. J lost 0 bases, V lost 1 base, and 2 bases had no gene match. This CDR3 contains 15 residues. CDR3 DNA: TGCGCCAGCAGCCAAGGGGGACAGATGAACACTGAAGCTTTCTTT. Protein sequence: CASSQGGQMNTEAFF.

V and J are TRBV19 and TRBJ1-3; D uncertain. This CDR3 region has 13 residues. V lost 5 bases and J lost 4, with 9 bases in between. The V gene's germline CDR1 is LNHDA and CDR2 SQIVND (reference sequence). CDR3 bases: TGTGCCAGTAGTCGCGGCTCGGGAAACACCATATATTTT. Protein product: CASSRGSGNTIYF.

The chain links TRBV5-4 to TRBJ2-7; D may be TRBD2 (7 bases). Germline assignment: CDR1 SGHNT and CDR2 YYREEE (reference sequence). The CDR3 extends over 14 amino acids. V lost 4 bases to trimming and J lost 4 bases, with 15 bases between them. The CDR3 region is CASSRGAAAYEQYF. The CDR3 DNA reads as TGTGCCAGCAGCCGGGGGGCAGCAGCATACGAGCAGTACTTC.

This sequence joins TRBV28 and TRBJ1-5, with 9 bases aligning to TRBD1. The trim removed 3 bases at V and 5 bases at J, leaving 8 bases unmatched. The CDR3 has 16 amino acids. Per germline, CDR1 MDHEN and CDR2 SYDVKM. The CDR3 DNA follows: TGTGCCAGCAGTTTGTGGACAGGGGCAACCGATCAGCCCCAGCATTTT. It specifies CASSLWTGATDQPQHF.

This chain uses TRBV10-3 with TRBJ1-1; D is uncertain. CDR3 length: 13 residues. V lost 3 bases and J 10 bases, leaving 15 bases between the germline ends. Germline values: CDR1 ENHRY, CDR2 SYGVKD. CDR3 coding DNA: TGTGCCATCAGTGACACGGGAGGTACGGTAGCTTTCTTT. Amino acids: CAISDTGGTVAFF.

The chain joins TRBV9 to TRBJ1-5, with D unclear. V was cut by 3 bases and J by 0 bases, with 10 bases left in between. Germline V gives CDR1 SGDLS, CDR2 YYNGEE. The CDR3 loop spans 15 amino acids. DNA of the CDR3: TGTGCCAGCAGCGATACAGAAGATAGCAATCAGCCCCAGCATTTT. Protein sequence: CASSDTEDSNQPQHF.

The chain carries TRBV6-5 and TRBJ1-5, with 7 nucleotides matching TRBD1. The CDR3 is 13 residues long. The V gene's germline CDR1 is MNHEY and CDR2 SVGAGI. Unmatched junction bases numbered 5, after V lost 6 bases and J lost 6 bases. CDR3 sequence: CASSRTGLQPQHF. The CDR3 DNA reads as TGTGCCAGCAGCCGGACAGGTCTTCAGCCCCAGCATTTT.

The chain's CDR3 is CASSEGLAGYEQYF. The DNA for the CDR3 is TGTGCCAGCAGCGAGGGACTAGCGGGGTACGAGCAGTACTTC. This sequence joins TRBV9 and TRBJ2-7; 13 bases fit TRBD2. Germline CDR1 and CDR2: SGDLS and YYNGEE. Germline trimming cut 3 bases from V and 4 bases from J; bases unmatched to any gene: 1. This CDR3 comprises 14 residues.

The rearrangement links TRBV7-9 to TRBJ2-7; D gene unclear. The CDR3 has 12 amino acids. Trimming removed 5 bases from V and 3 bases from J, with 8 bases in between. Germline loops: CDR1 SEHNR, CDR2 FQNEAQ (reference sequence). The chain's CDR3 is CASSGRLYEQYF. The CDR3 DNA sequence: TGTGCCAGCAGCGGTCGACTCTACGAGCAGTACTTC.

The genes are TRBV10-3 and TRBJ1-2; 7 nucleotides line up with TRBD1. This CDR3 spans 13 amino acids. The V segment lost 7 bases and the J segment 5 bases; nucleotides outside the gene matches: 7. Germline values: CDR1 ENHRY, CDR2 SYGVKD. CDR3 bases: TGTGCCATCACGCCCACAGGGGAGTATGGCTACACCTTC. Its protein is CAITPTGEYGYTF.

This chain uses TRBV7-9 with TRBJ2-5; unclear D gene. Between the trimmed V and J ends, which lost 7 bases and 0 bases, there was a span of 12 bases. Germline loops: CDR1 SEHNR, CDR2 FQNEAQ (reference sequence). The CDR3 is made up of 14 amino acids. CDR3 region: CASIQNAYQETQYF. CDR3 in DNA: TGTGCCAGCATCCAAAACGCGTACCAAGAGACCCAGTACTTC. Supplemented by reference TRBV7-9 and TRBJ2-5, the full variable domain reads DTGVSQNPRHKITKRGQNVTFRCDPISEHNRLYWYRQTLGQGPEFLTYFQNEAQLEKSRLLSDRFSAERPKGSFSTLEIQRTEQGDSAMYLCASIQNAYQETQYFGPGTRLLVL.

This chain links TRBV18 with TRBJ1-4; tentatively, D is TRBD1 (6 bases). CDR1 is KGHSH and CDR2 is LQKENI in the germline V gene. V shed 0 bases and J shed 6 bases, with 11 bases lying between them. The CDR3 sequence is 15 residues long. This CDR3 is CASSPPVGGDEKLFF. The CDR3 DNA reads as TGTGCCAGCTCACCACCCGTAGGGGGGGATGAAAAACTGTTTTTT.

Comment on this clone: This CDR3 is also generated by other DNA sequences in the sample. The chain couples TRBV30 to TRBJ2-3; possible D gene TRBD1, 5 bases. Germline V gives CDR1 GTSNPN, CDR2 SVGIG (reference sequence). This CDR3 has 12 residues. Trimming took off 0 bases at V and 6 bases at J, with 7 bases between the two ends. The CDR3 loop reads CAWSVSGDTQYF. The CDR3, as DNA: TGTGCCTGGAGTGTATCAGGGGATACGCAGTATTTT.

This chain links TRBV4-2 with TRBJ2-2; 9 bases are a match to TRBD2. The CDR3 is 14 amino acids. In germline, CDR1 is LGHNA, CDR2 YNFKEQ. Trimming cost V 8 bases and J 4 bases; bases outside gene matches: 5. As DNA, the CDR3 is TGTGCCAGCTGCGAGCGGGGGGCCACCGGGGAGCTGTTTTTT. Its translation: CASCERGATGELFF.

In its sample, this clone was seen once. This rearrangement joins TRBV6-5 to TRBJ2-7; 8 bases are shared with TRBD1. V lost 4 bases, J lost 5 bases, and 4 bases stayed unmatched. Germline V gives CDR1 MNHEY, CDR2 SVGAGI. This CDR3 has 13 amino acids. The CDR3 sequence: CASSLTGVHEQYF. The CDR3 DNA reads TGTGCCAGCAGTTTGACAGGGGTACACGAGCAGTACTTC.